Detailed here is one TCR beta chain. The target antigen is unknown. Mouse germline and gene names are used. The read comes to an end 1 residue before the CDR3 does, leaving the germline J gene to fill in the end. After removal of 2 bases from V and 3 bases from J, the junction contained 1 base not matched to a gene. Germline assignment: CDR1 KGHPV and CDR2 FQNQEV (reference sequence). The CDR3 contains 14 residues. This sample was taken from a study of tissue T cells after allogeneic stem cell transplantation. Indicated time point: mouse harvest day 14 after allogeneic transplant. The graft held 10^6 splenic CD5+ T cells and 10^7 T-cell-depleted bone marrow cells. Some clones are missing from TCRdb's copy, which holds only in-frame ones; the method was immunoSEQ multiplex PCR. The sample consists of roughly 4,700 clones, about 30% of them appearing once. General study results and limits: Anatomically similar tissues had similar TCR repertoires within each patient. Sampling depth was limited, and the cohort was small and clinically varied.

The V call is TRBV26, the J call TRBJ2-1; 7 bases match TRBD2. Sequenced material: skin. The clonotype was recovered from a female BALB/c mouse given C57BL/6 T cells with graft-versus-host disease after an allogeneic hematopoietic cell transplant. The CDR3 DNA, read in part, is TGTGCCAGCAGTCTGGCTGGGGGCTATGCTGAGCAGTTC. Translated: CASSLAGGYAEQF. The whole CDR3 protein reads CASSLAGGYAEQFF.